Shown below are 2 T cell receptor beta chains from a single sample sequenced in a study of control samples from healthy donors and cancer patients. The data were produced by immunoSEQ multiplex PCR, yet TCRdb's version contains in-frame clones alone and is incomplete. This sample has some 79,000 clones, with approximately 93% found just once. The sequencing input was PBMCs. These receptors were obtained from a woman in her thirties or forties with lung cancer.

The DNA for the CDR3 is TGTGCCAGCAGGGGTCGCGGGAGGGATGGCTATGGCTACACCTTC. Its translation: CASRGRGRDGYGYTF. The gene calls are TRBV2 and TRBJ1-2; no clear D gene. The ends were cut back, 6 bases at V and 4 bases at J, with 18 bases in the middle. This CDR3 is built from 15 residues. The germline V gene encodes CDR1 SNHLY and CDR2 FYNNEI.

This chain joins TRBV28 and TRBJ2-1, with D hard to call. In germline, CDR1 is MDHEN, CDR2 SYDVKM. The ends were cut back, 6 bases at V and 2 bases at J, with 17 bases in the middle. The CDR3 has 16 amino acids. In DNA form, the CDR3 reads TGTGCCAGCAGCCGAGGCTACGGCGCGGCCTACAATGAGCAGTTCTTC. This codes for CASSRGYGAAYNEQFF.